The T cell receptor (beta chain) described here comes from a study of blood T cell repertoires in COVID-19. Using immunoSEQ multiplex PCR, the repertoire was profiled, and TCRdb retains in-frame clones only, with some absent. Among approximately 250,000 clones listed, 86% were seen once. The source of this sequence is a man aged 30-40 years with active or convalescent COVID-19. Sequencing used peripheral blood.

The chain's CDR3 is CSFQGSYNEQFF. DNA for the CDR3: TGCAGCTTTCAGGGCTCCTACAATGAGCAGTTCTTC. The V and J genes are TRBV29-1 and TRBJ2-1, with D possibly being TRBD1 (5 bases). The CDR3 sequence is 12 residues long. Germline CDR1 is SQVTM and CDR2 is ANQGSEA. Deletions cut 8 bases from V and 0 bases from J, with 8 bases between.